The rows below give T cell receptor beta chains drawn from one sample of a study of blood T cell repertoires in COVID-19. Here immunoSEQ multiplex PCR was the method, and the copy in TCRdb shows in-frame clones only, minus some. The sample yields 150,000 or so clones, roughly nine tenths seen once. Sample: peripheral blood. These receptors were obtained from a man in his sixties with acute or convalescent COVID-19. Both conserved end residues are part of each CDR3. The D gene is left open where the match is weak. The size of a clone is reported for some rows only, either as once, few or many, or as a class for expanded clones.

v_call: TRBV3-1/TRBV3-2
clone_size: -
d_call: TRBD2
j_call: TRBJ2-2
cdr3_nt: TGTGCCAGCAGCCAAGAGGATGGCGGGGGAGGGGAGCTGTTTTTT
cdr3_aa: CASSQEDGGGGELFF

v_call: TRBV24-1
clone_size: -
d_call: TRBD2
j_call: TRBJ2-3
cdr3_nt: TGTGCCACCAGTGATATATTAGCGGGAGAAAGGACAGATACGCAGTATTTT
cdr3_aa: CATSDILAGERTDTQYF

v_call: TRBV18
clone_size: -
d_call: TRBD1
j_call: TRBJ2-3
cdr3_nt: TGTGCCAGCTCCCCGCTGGACAGGGGAGATACGCAGTATTTT
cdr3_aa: CASSPLDRGDTQYF

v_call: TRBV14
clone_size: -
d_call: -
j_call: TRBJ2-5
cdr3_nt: TGTGCCAGCAGCCAAGAAAGTGCAGGGTTGGGGACCCAGTACTTC
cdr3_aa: CASSQESAGLGTQYF

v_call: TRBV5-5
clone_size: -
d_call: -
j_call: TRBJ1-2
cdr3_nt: TGTGCCAGCAGCTTTCCCGGGGTGTCCTATGGCTACACCTTC
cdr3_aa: CASSFPGVSYGYTF

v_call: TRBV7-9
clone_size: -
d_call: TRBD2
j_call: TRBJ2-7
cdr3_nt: TGTGCCAGCAGCTCAAGACTAGCGGCCCTCTCCTACGAGCAGTACTTC
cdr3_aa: CASSSRLAALSYEQYF

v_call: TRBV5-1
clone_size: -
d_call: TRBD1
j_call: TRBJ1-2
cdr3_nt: TGCGCCAGCAGCTTTGTTACAGGGGGAGTTAATGGCTACACCTTC
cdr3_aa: CASSFVTGGVNGYTF

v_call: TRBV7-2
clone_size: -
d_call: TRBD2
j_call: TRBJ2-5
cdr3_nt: TGTGCCAGCAGCTCGGGAGAATATAGCGGGGGGGCCCGAGAGACCCAGTACTTC
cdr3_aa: CASSSGEYSGGARETQYF

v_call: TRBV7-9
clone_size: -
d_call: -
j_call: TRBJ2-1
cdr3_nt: TGTGCCAGCAGCTTTAGTCTGCACAATGAGCAGTTCTTC
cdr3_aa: CASSFSLHNEQFF

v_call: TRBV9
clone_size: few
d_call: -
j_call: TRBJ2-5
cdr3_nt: TGTGCCAGCAGCCCTAGTCATATAACAGAGACCCAGTACTTC
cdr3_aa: CASSPSHITETQYF

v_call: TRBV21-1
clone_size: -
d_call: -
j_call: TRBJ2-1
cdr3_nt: TGTGCCAGCTTTTGGGGGTCCTTCTTCGGAGCGGGAGAGCACAATGAGCAGTTCTTC
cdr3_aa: CASFWGSFFGAGEHNEQFF

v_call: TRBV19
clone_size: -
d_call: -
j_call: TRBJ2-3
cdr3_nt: TGTGCCAGTAGTATAAGTCAGGGCAGGGATACGCAGTATTTT
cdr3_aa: CASSISQGRDTQYF

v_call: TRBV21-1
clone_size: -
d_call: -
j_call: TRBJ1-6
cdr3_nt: TGTGCCAGCAGCAAGGACAAGGTGGGGCCTTGGACAGGGTATGGATCACCCCTCCACTTT
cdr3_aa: CASSKDKVGPWTGYGSPLHF

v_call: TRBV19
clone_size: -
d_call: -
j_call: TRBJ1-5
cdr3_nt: TGTGCCAGTAGTATAGCTTATAGCAATCAGCCCCAGCATTTT
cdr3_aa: CASSIAYSNQPQHF

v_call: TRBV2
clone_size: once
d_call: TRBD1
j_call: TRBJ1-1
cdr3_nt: TGTGCCAGACAGGGGAGGCCGATGAACACTGAAGCTTTCTTT
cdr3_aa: CARQGRPMNTEAFF

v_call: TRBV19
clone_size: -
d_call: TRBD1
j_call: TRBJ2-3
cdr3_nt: TGTGCCAGTAGTGTGACAGGGTCCAGGGGTTTCACAGATACGCAGTATTTT
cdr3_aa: CASSVTGSRGFTDTQYF

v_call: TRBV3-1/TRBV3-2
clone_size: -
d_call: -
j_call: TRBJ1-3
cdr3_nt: TGTGCCAGCAGCCAAGGTAGGGGCGCAGGAAACACCATATATTTT
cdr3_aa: CASSQGRGAGNTIYF

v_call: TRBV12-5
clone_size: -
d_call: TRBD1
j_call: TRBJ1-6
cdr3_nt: TGTGCTAGTGGTTTGGGGACAGGGCACTATAATTCACCCCTCCACTTT
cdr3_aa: CASGLGTGHYNSPLHF

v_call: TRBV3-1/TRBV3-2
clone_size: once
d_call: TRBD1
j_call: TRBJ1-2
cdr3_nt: TGTGCCAGCAGCCATCTCGACAGGGGGGGAGGCTACACCTTC
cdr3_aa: CASSHLDRGGGYTF

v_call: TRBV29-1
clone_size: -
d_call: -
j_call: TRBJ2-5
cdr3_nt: TGCAGCGAGGCCCAGGGTGAAGAGACCCAGTACTTC
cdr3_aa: CSEAQGEETQYF

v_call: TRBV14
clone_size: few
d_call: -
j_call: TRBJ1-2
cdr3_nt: TGTGCCAGCAGCCAAGTCCACGGACTTAACTATGGCTACACCTTC
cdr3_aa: CASSQVHGLNYGYTF

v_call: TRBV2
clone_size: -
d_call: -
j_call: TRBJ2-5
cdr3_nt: TGTGCCAGCAGTGAGTCCAGGGGAGAGACCCAGTACTTC
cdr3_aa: CASSESRGETQYF

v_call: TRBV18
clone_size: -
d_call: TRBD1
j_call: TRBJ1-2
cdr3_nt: TGTGCCAGCTCACCACCGACAGGGAACGGCTACACCTTC
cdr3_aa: CASSPPTGNGYTF

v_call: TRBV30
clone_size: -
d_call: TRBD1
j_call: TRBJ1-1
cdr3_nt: TGTGCCTGGAGTCTAGCAGGACAGGTCCGCACTGAAGCTTTCTTT
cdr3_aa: CAWSLAGQVRTEAFF

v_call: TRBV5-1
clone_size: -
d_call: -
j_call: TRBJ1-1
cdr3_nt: TGCGCCAGCAGCGGCGGAGGGGTGAACACTGAAGCTTTCTTT
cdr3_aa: CASSGGGVNTEAFF

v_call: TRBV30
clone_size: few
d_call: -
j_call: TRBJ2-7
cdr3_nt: TGTGCCTGGACCCCGGCCGGGAGAGCATCCTACGAGCAGTACTTC
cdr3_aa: CAWTPAGRASYEQYF

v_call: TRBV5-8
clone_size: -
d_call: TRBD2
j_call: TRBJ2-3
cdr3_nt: TGTGCCAGCAGGGTACTAGCGGGGGCGGTCGCGACGCAGTATTTT
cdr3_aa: CASRVLAGAVATQYF

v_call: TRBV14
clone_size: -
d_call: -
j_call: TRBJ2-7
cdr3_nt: TGTGCCAGCAGCCAAGGACTTATCCCAAACTACGAGCAGTACTTC
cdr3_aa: CASSQGLIPNYEQYF

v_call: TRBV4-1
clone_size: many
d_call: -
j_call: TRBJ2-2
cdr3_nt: TGCGCCAGCAGCCAAGCTACAGGGTTAAACACCGGGGAGCTGTTTTTT
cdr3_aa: CASSQATGLNTGELFF

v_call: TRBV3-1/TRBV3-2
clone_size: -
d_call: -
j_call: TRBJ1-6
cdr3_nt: TGTGCCAGCAGCCTGGACATCCTTAACTCCTATAATTCACCCCTCCACTTT
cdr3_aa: CASSLDILNSYNSPLHF

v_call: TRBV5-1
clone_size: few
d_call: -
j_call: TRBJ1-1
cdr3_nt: TGCGCCAGCAGCTTGGTGGGGCGTGGCACTGAAGCTTTCTTT
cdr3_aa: CASSLVGRGTEAFF

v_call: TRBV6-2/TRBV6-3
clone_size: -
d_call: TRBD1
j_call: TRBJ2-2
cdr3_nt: TGTGCCAGCAGTTCGATAGGGGGCGCGGAGCTGTTTTTT
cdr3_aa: CASSSIGGAELFF

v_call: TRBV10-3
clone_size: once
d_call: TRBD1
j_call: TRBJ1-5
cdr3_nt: TGTGCCGCCGAACAGGGGGCGGGTCAGCCCCAGCATTTT
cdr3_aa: CAAEQGAGQPQHF

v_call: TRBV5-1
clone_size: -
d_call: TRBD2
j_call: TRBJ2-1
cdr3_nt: TGCGCCAGCAGCTTGGCTGCCCTGGGACTAGCGGGAGGATCGCGCTACAATGAGCAGTTCTTC
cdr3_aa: CASSLAALGLAGGSRYNEQFF

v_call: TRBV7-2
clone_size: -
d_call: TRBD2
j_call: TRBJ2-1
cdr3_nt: TGTGCCAGCAGCGAGAGGACTAGCGGGGCCTACAATGAGCAGTTCTTC
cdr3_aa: CASSERTSGAYNEQFF

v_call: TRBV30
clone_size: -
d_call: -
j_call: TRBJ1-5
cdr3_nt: TGTGCCTGGAGTGGGTACAGGGATCAGCCCCAGCATTTT
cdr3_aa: CAWSGYRDQPQHF

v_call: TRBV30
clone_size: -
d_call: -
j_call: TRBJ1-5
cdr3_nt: TGTGCCTGGACTCCCCAAGGCGGTGGCAATCAGCCCCAGCATTTT
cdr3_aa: CAWTPQGGGNQPQHF

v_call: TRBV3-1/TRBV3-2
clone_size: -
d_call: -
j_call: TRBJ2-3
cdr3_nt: TGTGCCAGCAGCCCCTCGGGAGATACGCAGTATTTT
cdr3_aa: CASSPSGDTQYF

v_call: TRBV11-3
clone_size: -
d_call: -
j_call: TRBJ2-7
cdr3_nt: TGTGCCTCCTCCGGGGGCTCCTACGAGCAGTACTTC
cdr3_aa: CASSGGSYEQYF

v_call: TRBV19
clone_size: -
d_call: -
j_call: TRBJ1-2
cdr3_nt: TGTGCCAGTAGTTCTACAGGCCGGACTAACACCTTC
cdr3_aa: CASSSTGRTNTF

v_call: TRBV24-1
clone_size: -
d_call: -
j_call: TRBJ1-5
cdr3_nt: TGTGCCACCAGTGATTGGAGTAGCAATCAGCCCCAGCATTTT
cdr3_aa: CATSDWSSNQPQHF

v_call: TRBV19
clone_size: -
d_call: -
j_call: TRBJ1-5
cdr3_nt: TGTGCCAGTAGTATAGATCGAGGGGGGGACAATCAGCCCCAGCATTTT
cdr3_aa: CASSIDRGGDNQPQHF

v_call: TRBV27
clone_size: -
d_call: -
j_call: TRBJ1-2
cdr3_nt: TGTGCCAGCAGTATAGCCGGGACAAATGGCTACACCTTC
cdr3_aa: CASSIAGTNGYTF

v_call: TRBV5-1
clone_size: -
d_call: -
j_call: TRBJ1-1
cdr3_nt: TGCGCCAGCAGCTCCCCGGGCAGGGGCAACACTGAAGCTTTCTTT
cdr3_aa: CASSSPGRGNTEAFF

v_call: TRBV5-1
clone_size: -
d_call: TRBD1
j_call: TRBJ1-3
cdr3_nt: TGCGCCAGCCGCGGGACAGGGATCAGTGGAAACACCATATATTTT
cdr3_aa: CASRGTGISGNTIYF

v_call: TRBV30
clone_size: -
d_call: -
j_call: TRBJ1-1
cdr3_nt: TGTGCCTGGGGGGACACTAACACTGAAGCTTTCTTT
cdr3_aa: CAWGDTNTEAFF

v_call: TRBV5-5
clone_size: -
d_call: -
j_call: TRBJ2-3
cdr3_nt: TGTGCCAGCAGCTGGCCCGGGACAACTAGCACAGATACGCAGTATTTT
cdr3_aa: CASSWPGTTSTDTQYF

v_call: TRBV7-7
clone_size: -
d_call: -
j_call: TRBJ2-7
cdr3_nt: TGTGCCAGCAGCTTAGGAGGGGAGGACTACGAGCAGTACTTC
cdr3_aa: CASSLGGEDYEQYF

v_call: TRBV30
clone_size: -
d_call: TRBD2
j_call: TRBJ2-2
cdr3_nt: TGTGCCTGCCCTATCGGGAGGGCGAACACCGGGGAGCTGTTTTTT
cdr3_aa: CACPIGRANTGELFF

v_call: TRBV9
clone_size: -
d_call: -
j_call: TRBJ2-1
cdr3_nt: TGTGCCAGCAGCCCAACGGACAGAATCCATGAGCAGTTCTTC
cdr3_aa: CASSPTDRIHEQFF

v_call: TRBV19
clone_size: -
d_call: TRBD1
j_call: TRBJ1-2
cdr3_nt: TGTGCCAGTAGTGACCCGGACAGGGGCTATGGCTACACCTTC
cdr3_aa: CASSDPDRGYGYTF

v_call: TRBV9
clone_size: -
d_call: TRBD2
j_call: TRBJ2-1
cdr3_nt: TGTGCCAGCAGCGTAGATCGACTAGCAACTTACAATGAGCAGTTCTTC
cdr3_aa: CASSVDRLATYNEQFF

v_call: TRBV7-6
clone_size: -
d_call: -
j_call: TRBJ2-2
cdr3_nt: TGTGCCAGCAGCTTACCCCAGGGTACAGGGTGGACCGGGGAGCTGTTTTTT
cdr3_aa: CASSLPQGTGWTGELFF

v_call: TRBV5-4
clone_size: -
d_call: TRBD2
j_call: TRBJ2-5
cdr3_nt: TGTGCCAGCAGCGCTGGGACTAGCGGGCGCCAAGAGACCCAGTACTTC
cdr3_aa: CASSAGTSGRQETQYF

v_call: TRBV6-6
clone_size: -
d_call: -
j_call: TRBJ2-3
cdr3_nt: TGTGCCAGCAGTTACGGACTCCCAATGGGCCCAGATACGCAGTATTTT
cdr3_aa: CASSYGLPMGPDTQYF

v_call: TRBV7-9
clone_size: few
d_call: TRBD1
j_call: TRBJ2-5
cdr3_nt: TGTGCCAGCAGCAAGGGGACAGCCCAAGAGACCCAGTACTTC
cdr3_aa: CASSKGTAQETQYF

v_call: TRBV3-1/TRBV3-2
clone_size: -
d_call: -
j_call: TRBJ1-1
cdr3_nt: TGTGCCAGCAGCCTCCGGACGGGGAGGTTGAACACTGAAGCTTTCTTT
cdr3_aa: CASSLRTGRLNTEAFF